Below, 32 T cell receptor beta chains from the same sample are listed, as sequenced in a study of blood T cells in healthy people across ages. The authors ran a second PCR of about 6 to 12 cycles using a sample-barcoded 5' primer and a J-beta primer mix. Each CDR3 protein is one row after TCRdb ran MiXCR on the 5' RACE reads. The sample has around 1.1 million distinct CDR3 sequences, around two fifths seen once. The sequenced sample was blood. The receptor set was obtained from a man younger than 35 in good health.

This clonotype was counted a few times. The rearrangement uses TRBV7-3 and TRBJ2-2; 10 bases match TRBD1. From germline, CDR1 is SGHTA and CDR2 FQGTGA. This CDR3 has 18 amino acids. Trimming at V came to 5 bases and at J to 3 bases, leaving 12 bases not matched to a gene. The CDR3 spells CASSLLLSGTGDTGELFF. The CDR3 DNA is TGTGCCAGCAGCCTCTTACTTTCCGGGACAGGGGACACCGGGGAGCTGTTTTTT.

This clonotype was seen a handful of times. The CDR3 DNA is TGCGCCAGCAGCCAAGAGACGACAGGGGATTCACCCCTCCACTTT. The encoded protein is CASSQETTGDSPLHF. The gene calls are TRBV4-3 and TRBJ1-6; TRBD1 agrees at 8 bases. The V gene's germline CDR1 is LGHNA and CDR2 YSLEER. The CDR3 spans 15 residues. Germline trimming cut 0 bases from V and 8 bases from J; bases unmatched to any gene: 3.

This chain uses TRBV6-5 with TRBJ1-1; D not certain. The CDR3 contains 12 residues. Germline assignment: CDR1 MNHEY and CDR2 SVGAGI. V lost 7 bases and J lost 4, with 10 bases in between. The CDR3 DNA reads TGTGCCAGCAATCTGGGAGGCACTGAAGCTTTCTTT. Translation gives CASNLGGTEAFF.

This clonotype was detected only a few times. The gene calls are TRBV12-3 or TRBV12-4 and TRBJ1-5; D is possibly TRBD1 (5 bases). Trimming removed 3 bases from V and 6 bases from J, with 12 bases in between. The CDR3 has 14 residues. This chain's CDR3 is CASSFGAGAQPQHF. The CDR3 DNA sequence: TGTGCCAGCAGTTTTGGGGCCGGGGCTCAGCCCCAGCATTTT.

This sequence joins TRBV2 and TRBJ1-4, with D maybe TRBD1 (6 bases). The germline V gene has CDR1 SNHLY and CDR2 FYNNEI. Trimming took off 4 bases at V and 8 bases at J, with 14 bases between the two ends. The CDR3 sequence is 14 residues long. DNA for the CDR3: TGTGCCAGCAGTGGGCAGGGACATAGGGAAAAACTGTTTTTT. It encodes CASSGQGHREKLFF.

This chain links TRBV6-6 with TRBJ1-1; the match to TRBD1 covers 7 bases. CDR1 and CDR2 from the germline V gene are MNHNY and SVGAGI (reference sequence). This CDR3 comprises 14 residues. J was trimmed by 4 bases and V by 9 bases; bases with no gene match: 11. The CDR3: CASRQGLVGTEAFF. CDR3 coding DNA: TGTGCCAGTAGACAGGGCTTAGTAGGCACTGAAGCTTTCTTT.

The rearrangement joins TRBV5-1 to TRBJ2-3; 11 positions match TRBD2. Germline V CDR1 and CDR2: SGHRS, YFSETQ. Trimming removed 5 bases from V and 2 bases from J; junction bases left unmatched: 13. This CDR3 region has 18 residues. CDR3 coding DNA: TGCGCCAGCAGTCTTATACTACTAGCGGGGGATACCACAGATACGCAGTATTTT. It translates to CASSLILLAGDTTDTQYF.

This clonotype showed up just a few times. The chain couples TRBV27 to TRBJ2-2; tentatively, D is TRBD2 (5 bases). The CDR3 has 15 residues. Germline CDR1 is MNHEY and CDR2 is SMNVEV (reference sequence). V was trimmed by 3 bases and J by 2 bases, leaving 10 bases between them. For the CDR3, the DNA is TGTGCCAGCAGTTTTGGAGGCAGAAACACCGGGGAGCTGTTTTTT. Translation: CASSFGGRNTGELFF.

V and J are TRBV5-5 and TRBJ2-1; D may be TRBD1 (5 bases). CDR1 is SGHKS and CDR2 is YYEKEE in the germline V gene (reference sequence). The length of the CDR3 is 15 residues. The V and J ends lost 0 bases and 4 bases respectively, with 11 bases between them. CDR3 amino acids: CASSLVGGQYNEQFF. The CDR3 DNA is TGTGCCAGCAGCTTGGTGGGCGGACAATACAATGAGCAGTTCTTC.

Concerning this clonotype itself: A much larger clone is a single base away; this may be a read error. The chain is built from TRBV21-1 and TRBJ2-3; TRBD2, the D gene given by the table, was not confirmed from the DNA. TRBV21-1 counts as a pseudogene. This CDR3 has 18 residues. CDR3 protein: CASSKLDRTSGSPNTRYF. For the CDR3, the DNA is TGTGCCAGCAGCAAATTGGACCGGACTAGCGGGAGCCCAAATACGCGGTATTTT.

The chain couples TRBV2 to TRBJ2-7; TRBD2 is a possible D gene (5 bases). Trimming left V 7 bases short and J 4 bases short, with 20 bases between. This CDR3 comprises 15 residues. Germline CDR1 reads SNHLY; CDR2 reads FYNNEI. The CDR3 reads CASKGSAQRAYEQYF. The CDR3 nucleotides are TGTGCCAGCAAGGGTTCGGCTCAGAGGGCGTACGAGCAGTACTTC.

This chain joins TRBV20-1 and TRBJ1-2; possible D gene TRBD1, 6 bases. V dropped 6 bases and J dropped 0 bases, with 17 bases sitting between them. Germline V CDR1 and CDR2: DFQATT, SNEGSKA (reference sequence). CDR3 size: 15 residues. CDR3: CSAPAGQTTNYGYTF. CDR3 DNA: TGCAGTGCCCCGGCAGGACAGACTACTAACTATGGCTACACCTTC.

The chain has TRBV5-6 and TRBJ1-2, with 8 nucleotides matching TRBD1. The V and J ends lost 1 base and 6 bases, in that order; junction bases with no gene match: 8. This CDR3 region has 15 residues. Per the germline V gene, CDR1 is SGHDT and CDR2 is YYEEEE. The CDR3 DNA reads as TGTGCCAGCAGCTTGCTTTCAGGGGGCCACCATGGCTACACCTTC. Protein product: CASSLLSGGHHGYTF.

A few counts support this clonotype. The J gene is TRBJ2-1, the V gene TRBV7-2, with unresolved D. Germline assignment: CDR1 SGHTA and CDR2 FQGNSA. V was trimmed by 4 bases and J by 10 bases, leaving 14 bases between them. There are 13 residues in the CDR3. The CDR3 spells CASSYPPHGEQFF. CDR3 nucleotides: TGTGCCAGCAGCTATCCGCCACATGGAGAGCAGTTCTTC. Variable domain in full (rest from reference TRBV7-2 and TRBJ2-1): GAGVSQSPSNKVTEKGKDVELRCDPISGHTALYWYRQSLGQGLEFLIYFQGNSAPDKSGLPSDRFSAERTGGSVSTLTIQRTQQEDSAVYLCASSYPPHGEQFFGPGTRLTVL.

V and J are TRBV20-1 and TRBJ1-4, with D hard to call. The germline V gene encodes CDR1 DFQATT and CDR2 SNEGSKA (reference sequence). V lost 6 bases to trimming and J lost 8 bases, with 19 bases between them. This CDR3 contains 14 residues. The CDR3 nucleotides are TGCAGTGCCCTTCCCCAAGGGCTGAGGGAAAAACTGTTTTTT. The encoded protein is CSALPQGLREKLFF.

The chain links TRBV2 to TRBJ2-3; 7 bases align to TRBD2. Germline CDR1 and CDR2: SNHLY and FYNNEI. This CDR3 is 15 amino acids long. V lost 0 bases and J lost 4; bases outside the gene matches: 4. As DNA, the CDR3 is TGTGCCAGCAGTGAAGCGGGGGGGTATGCAGATACGCAGTATTTT. It encodes CASSEAGGYADTQYF. The whole variable domain, filled in from reference TRBV2 and TRBJ2-3, reads EPEVTQTPSHQVTQMGQEVILRCVPISNHLYFYWYRQILGQKVEFLVSFYNNEISEKSEIFDDQFSVERPDGSNFTLKIRSTKLEDSAMYFCASSEAGGYADTQYFGPGTRLTVL.

This clonotype was recorded at least ten times. This rearrangement joins TRBV5-1 to TRBJ2-3, with D perhaps TRBD2 (6 bases). Deletions cut 4 bases from V and 3 bases from J, with 18 bases between. This CDR3 contains 16 residues. CDR1 and CDR2 (germline): SGHRS, YFSETQ. CDR3 nucleotides: TGCGCCAGCAGCCGACTGGATAGTAGCGGTACAGATACGCAGTATTTT. Protein product: CASSRLDSSGTDTQYF.

This clonotype was picked up many times. The chain employs TRBV29-1 and TRBJ2-5; 11 bases map to TRBD2. Germline V CDR1 and CDR2: SQVTM, ANQGSEA. CDR3 size: 16 residues. The J segment lost 3 bases and the V segment lost 7 bases, leaving 13 bases of the junction unmatched. CDR3 residues: CSGNDRPGLAEETQYF. The CDR3 coding sequence is TGCAGCGGTAACGACCGGCCGGGACTAGCGGAAGAGACCCAGTACTTC.

To note about this clonotype: A much bigger clone sits one base away, suggesting this may be a read error. The chain joins TRBV4-3 to TRBJ1-2; D not certain. The germline V gene encodes CDR1 LGHNA and CDR2 YSLEER. The CDR3 is 15 amino acids. Written as DNA, the CDR3 is TGCGCCGGCAGCCAAGGCTTATCGAATCACTATGGCTACACCTTC. It specifies CAGSQGLSNHYGYTF.

This clonotype has only a few counts. The rearrangement joins TRBV7-9 to TRBJ1-4; D not resolved. The germline gives CDR1 SEHNR, CDR2 FQNEAQ (reference sequence). The V end was cut by 5 bases, the J end by 5 bases, with 12 bases between. This CDR3 spans 14 amino acids. The CDR3 DNA reads as TGTGCCAGCAGCCCCACGATGCTCAATGAAAAACTGTTTTTT. This gives the protein CASSPTMLNEKLFF. The whole variable domain, remainder taken from reference TRBV7-9 and TRBJ1-4, is DTGVSQNPRHKITKRGQNVTFRCDPISEHNRLYWYRQTLGQGPEFLTYFQNEAQLEKSRLLSDRFSAERPKGSFSTLEIQRTEQGDSAMYLCASSPTMLNEKLFFGSGTQLSVL.

Regarding this clonotype: A much more abundant neighbour one base away suggests this may be a read error. The chain carries TRBV11-2 and TRBJ2-1; maybe TRBD2 (6 bases). In germline, CDR1 is SGHAT, CDR2 FQNNGV. V was clipped by 3 bases and J by 10 bases, with 16 bases between them. The CDR3 has 14 amino acids. The CDR3 sequence is CASSLVTGDYEQFF. The DNA of the CDR3 is TGTGCCAGCAGCTTGGTCACGGGAGACTACGAGCAGTTCTTC.

CDR3 loop: CASSGADSGNEQFF. CDR3 DNA sequence: TGTGCCAGCAGCGGAGCGGATAGTGGCAATGAGCAGTTCTTC. The chain carries TRBV9 and TRBJ2-1; maybe TRBD2 (5 bases). Germline CDR1 SGDLS, CDR2 YYNGEE. V lost 3 bases, J lost 6 bases, and 13 bases lay in between. This CDR3 is 14 amino acids long. Full variable domain (missing parts from reference TRBV9 and TRBJ2-1): DSGVTQTPKHLITATGQRVTLRCSPRSGDLSVYWYQQSLDQGLQFLIQYYNGEERAKGNILERFSAQQFPDLHSELNLSSLELGDSALYFCASSGADSGNEQFFGPGTRLTVL.

This clonotype came up a few times. The gene calls are TRBV6-5 and TRBJ1-2, with D possibly being TRBD1 (5 bases). Germline values: CDR1 MNHEY, CDR2 SVGAGI. This CDR3 comprises 14 residues. V lost 6 bases, J lost 7 bases, and 18 bases lay in between. The CDR3 protein is CASSTDSGSSGYTF. Written as DNA, the CDR3 is TGTGCCAGCAGCACCGACTCAGGGAGTAGTGGCTACACCTTC.

V usage is TRBV2 and J usage is TRBJ2-3; tentative D call: TRBD2 (5 bases). The CDR3 extends over 15 amino acids. Trimming took 0 bases from V and 2 from J, leaving 9 bases between them. Germline lookup yields CDR1 SNHLY and CDR2 FYNNEI. The CDR3 is CASSEAPRDTDTQYF. The CDR3 DNA follows: TGTGCCAGCAGTGAAGCGCCGAGGGACACAGATACGCAGTATTTT. The variable domain in full, with the rest retrieved from reference TRBV2 and TRBJ2-3, is EPEVTQTPSHQVTQMGQEVILRCVPISNHLYFYWYRQILGQKVEFLVSFYNNEISEKSEIFDDQFSVERPDGSNFTLKIRSTKLEDSAMYFCASSEAPRDTDTQYFGPGTRLTVL.

There are a few counts of this clonotype. This chain connects TRBV6-2 or TRBV6-3 to TRBJ1-1, with TRBD1 matching 8 bases. Germline V gene lookup returns CDR1 MNHEY and CDR2 SVGEGT. The V and J ends lost 2 bases and 1 base, in that order; junction bases with no gene match: 9. The CDR3 runs to 17 residues. The CDR3, as DNA: TGTGCCAGCAGTTACCCGACCTCAGGGGGCCCGAACACTGAAGCTTTCTTT. It specifies CASSYPTSGGPNTEAFF.

The rearrangement uses TRBV4-2 and TRBJ1-1; 8 bases are a match to TRBD1. This CDR3 contains 14 residues. Germline lookup yields CDR1 LGHNA and CDR2 YNFKEQ. The V segment lost 4 bases and the J segment 9 bases; nucleotides outside the gene matches: 10. In DNA form, the CDR3 reads TGTGCCAGCAGCCCACAGGGGGATAACGGGAAAGCTTTCTTT. As protein: CASSPQGDNGKAFF.

This chain joins TRBV5-1 and TRBJ2-1; no clear D gene. V gave up 0 bases and J gave up 10 bases, with 8 bases separating them. The CDR3 length is 12 residues. The germline V gene encodes CDR1 SGHRS and CDR2 YFSETQ. The CDR3 loop is CASSLGSREQFF. DNA of the CDR3: TGCGCCAGCAGCTTGGGAAGCAGAGAGCAGTTCTTC.

This clonotype was counted a few times. V usage is TRBV7-8 and J usage is TRBJ2-2; no definite D call. Trimming pared 2 bases from V and 7 bases from J, leaving 8 bases between. This CDR3 is 13 amino acids long. CDR1 SGHVS and CDR2 FQNEAQ come from the germline V gene. The CDR3 reads CASSLLRIGELFF. CDR3 bases: TGTGCCAGCAGCTTATTGCGAATCGGGGAGCTGTTTTTT. The complete variable domain, with remaining parts taken from reference TRBV7-8 and TRBJ2-2, reads GAGVSQSPRYKVAKRGQDVALRCDPISGHVSLFWYQQALGQGPEFLTYFQNEAQLDKSGLPSDRFFAERPEGSVSTLKIQRTQQEDSAVYLCASSLLRIGELFFGEGSRLTVL.

The chain couples TRBV29-1 to TRBJ1-2; D gene unclear. CDR1 and CDR2 (germline): SQVTM, ANQGSEA. With 4 bases removed from V and 7 bases from J, the gap between germline ends came to 13 bases. The CDR3 consists of 12 residues. The CDR3 loop reads CSVVSPSAGYTF. CDR3 sequence (DNA): TGCAGCGTTGTTTCCCCTTCGGCTGGCTACACCTTC.

The chain uses TRBV4-2 and TRBJ2-2, with no clear D. CDR3 length: 14 residues. Trimming removed 2 bases at V and 1 base at J, with 5 bases between. From germline, CDR1 is LGHNA and CDR2 YNFKEQ. The CDR3 spells CASSQYRNTGELFF. The CDR3 coding sequence is TGTGCCAGCAGCCAATACAGGAACACCGGGGAGCTGTTTTTT.

The chain links TRBV5-6 to TRBJ2-4; a weak D match, TRBD1 (6 bases). The germline V and J ends were trimmed by 4 bases and 8 bases, with 19 bases remaining between them. CDR3 length: 15 amino acids. Germline assignment: CDR1 SGHDT and CDR2 YYEEEE. CDR3 region: CASSQAKQGLYIQYF. CDR3 in DNA: TGTGCCAGCAGCCAGGCAAAACAGGGATTATACATTCAGTACTTC.

Points on this clonotype: Just one base apart from a much larger clone, this may be a read error. This rearrangement joins TRBV29-1 to TRBJ2-5, with no clear D. Germline V gives CDR1 SQVTM, CDR2 ANQGSEA. V lost 0 bases and J lost 11, with 10 bases in between. CDR3 length equals 11 residues. In DNA form, the CDR3 reads TGCAGCGTTGAAGATCACTACGGGCAGTACTTC. Residues: CSVEDHYGQYF.